A single TCR beta chain is shown here with its context. Its antigen is currently unknown. Expressed TCRB transcripts were sequenced because the isolated RNA had all been reverse transcribed beforehand. Some clones are missing from TCRdb's copy, which holds only in-frame ones; the method was immunoSEQ multiplex PCR. The sample lists 300,000 to 400,000 clones, around 9.7% occurring once. The CDR3 contains 15 residues. Trimming left V 4 bases short and J 0 bases short, with 13 bases between. CDR1 LGHNA and CDR2 YSLEER come from the germline V gene. The collection from each donor was one heparinised blood draw averaging roughly 100 mL. Cell sorting via CD45RO/CCR7/CD25/CD127/CD95/CD27 was performed to obtain CD4+ naive, central memory, regulatory and stem cell-like memory cells. The source of the sample is a study of beta chain features in type 1 diabetes. Study observations and caveats: Type 1 diabetes patients showed a moderate but significant shortening of TCRB CDR3s in all four CD4+ subsets. Patients with type 1 diabetes showed fewer VDJ junction insertions and more deletions.

Sequencing was carried out using central memory CD4+ T cells from blood. The receptor's source is a man aged 25-45 years with type 1 diabetes. This sequence joins TRBV4-3 and TRBJ2-7, with D perhaps given as TRBD1 or TRBD2 (5 bases each). The CDR3 loop is CASSRGRDSSYEQYF. The DNA of the CDR3 is TGCGCCAGCAGCCGGGGACGAGATAGCTCCTACGAGCAGTACTTC.